This T cell receptor (beta chain) was observed in a study of CD8 T cells in ankylosing spondylitis. General study points: What appeared characteristic of ankylosing spondylitis blood was a TCR beta motif of eight highly homologous variants. According to the report, clones linked to the disease were significantly enriched in matched synovial fluid samples taken from ankylosing spondylitis patients. Earlier literature documents some of the motif variants in reactive arthritis synovial fluid and blood.

On this clonotype itself: The antigen remains undetermined.

Trimming removed 3 bases from V and 3 bases from J, with 8 bases in between. Germline-derived CDR1 and CDR2 are KGHSH and LQKENI. The CDR3 covers 13 residues. MiXCR, run by TCRdb on the 5' RACE reads, gives a single entry per CDR3 protein. The sample lists hundreds of thousands of distinct CDR3 sequences, approximately 26% seen once, with over 0.8% in the top ten. Material for sequencing was blood, either unsorted or a sorted T cell fraction (not recorded which). This clonotype originated in a male donor with ankylosing spondylitis. V is TRBV18 and J is TRBJ1-1; D gene ambiguous. The CDR3 spells CASSPDGDTEAFF. For the CDR3, the DNA is TGTGCCAGCTCACCCGACGGGGACACTGAAGCTTTCTTT.